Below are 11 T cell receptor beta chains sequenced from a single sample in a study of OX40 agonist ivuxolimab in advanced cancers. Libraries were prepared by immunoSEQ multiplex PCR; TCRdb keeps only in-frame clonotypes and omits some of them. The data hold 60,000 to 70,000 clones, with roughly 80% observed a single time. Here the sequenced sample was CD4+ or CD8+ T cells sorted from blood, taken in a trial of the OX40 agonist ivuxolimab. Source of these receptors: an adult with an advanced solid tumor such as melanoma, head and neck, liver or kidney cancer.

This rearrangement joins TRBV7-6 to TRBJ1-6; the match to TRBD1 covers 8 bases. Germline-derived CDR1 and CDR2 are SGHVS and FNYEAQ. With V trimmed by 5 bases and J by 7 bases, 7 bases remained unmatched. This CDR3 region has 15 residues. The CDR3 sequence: CASSLTGAANSPLHF. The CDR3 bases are TGTGCCAGCAGCCTGACAGGGGCGGCGAATTCACCCCTCCACTTT.

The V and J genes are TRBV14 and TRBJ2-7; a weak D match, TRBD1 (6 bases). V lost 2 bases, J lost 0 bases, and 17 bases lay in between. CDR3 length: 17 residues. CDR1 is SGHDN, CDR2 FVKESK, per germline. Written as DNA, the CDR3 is TGTGCCAGCAGCCAAAACCCCGGACAGCCATACTCCTACGAGCAGTACTTC. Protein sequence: CASSQNPGQPYSYEQYF. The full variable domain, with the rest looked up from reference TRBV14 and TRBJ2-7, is EAGVTQFPSHSVIEKGQTVTLRCDPISGHDNLYWYRRVMGKEIKFLLHFVKESKQDESGMPNNRFLAERTGGTYSTLKVQPAELEDSGVYFCASSQNPGQPYSYEQYFGPGTRLTVT.

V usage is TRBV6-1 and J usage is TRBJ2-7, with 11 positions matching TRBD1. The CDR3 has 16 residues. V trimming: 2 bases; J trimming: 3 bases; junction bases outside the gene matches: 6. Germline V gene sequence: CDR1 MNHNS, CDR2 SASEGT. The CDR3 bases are TGTGCCAGCAGTGAAAAGGACAGGGGGCTTCTCTACGAGCAGTACGTC. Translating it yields CASSEKDRGLLYEQYV.

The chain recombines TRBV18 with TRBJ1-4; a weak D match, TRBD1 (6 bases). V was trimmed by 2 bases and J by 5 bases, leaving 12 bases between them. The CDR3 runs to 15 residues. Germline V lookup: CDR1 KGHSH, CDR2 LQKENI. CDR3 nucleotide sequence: TGTGCCAGCTCACCAACGGACAGAAGAAATGAAAAACTGTTTTTT. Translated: CASSPTDRRNEKLFF.

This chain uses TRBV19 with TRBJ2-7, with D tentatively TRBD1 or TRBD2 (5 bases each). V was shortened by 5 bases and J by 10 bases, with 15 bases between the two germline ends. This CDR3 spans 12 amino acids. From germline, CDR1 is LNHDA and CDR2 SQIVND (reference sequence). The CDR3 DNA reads TGTGCCAGTAGTCCGCCGCAGGGACCTCAGTACTTC. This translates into CASSPPQGPQYF.

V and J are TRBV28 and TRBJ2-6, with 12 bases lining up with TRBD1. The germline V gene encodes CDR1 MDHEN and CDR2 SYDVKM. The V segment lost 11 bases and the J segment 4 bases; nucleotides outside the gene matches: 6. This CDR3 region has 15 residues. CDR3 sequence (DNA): TGTGCCTGCCGGGACAGGGGGCGCGGGGCCAACGTCCTGACTTTC. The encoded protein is CACRDRGRGANVLTF.

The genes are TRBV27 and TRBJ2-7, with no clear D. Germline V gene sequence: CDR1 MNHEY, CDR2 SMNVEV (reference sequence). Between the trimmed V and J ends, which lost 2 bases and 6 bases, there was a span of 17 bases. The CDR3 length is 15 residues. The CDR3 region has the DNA TGTGCCAGCAGTTTAAGGCGAGGAGAAGGGTTCGAGCAGTACGTC. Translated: CASSLRRGEGFEQYV.

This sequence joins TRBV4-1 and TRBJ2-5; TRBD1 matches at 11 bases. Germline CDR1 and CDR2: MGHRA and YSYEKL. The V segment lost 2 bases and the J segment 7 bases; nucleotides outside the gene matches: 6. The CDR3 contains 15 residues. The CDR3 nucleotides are TGCGCCAGCAGCCAAATTGGACAGGGGGCGCTGACCCAGTACTTC. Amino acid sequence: CASSQIGQGALTQYF.

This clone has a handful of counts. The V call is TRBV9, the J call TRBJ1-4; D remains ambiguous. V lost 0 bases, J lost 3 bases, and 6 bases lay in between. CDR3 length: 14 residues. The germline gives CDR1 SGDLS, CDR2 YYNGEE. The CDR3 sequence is CASSVDTANEKLFF. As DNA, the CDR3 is TGTGCCAGCAGCGTAGACACGGCTAATGAAAAACTGTTTTTT.

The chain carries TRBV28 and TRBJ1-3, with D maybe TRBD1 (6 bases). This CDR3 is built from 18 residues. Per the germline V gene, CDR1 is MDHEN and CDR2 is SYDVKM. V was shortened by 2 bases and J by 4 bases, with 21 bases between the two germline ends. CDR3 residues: CASSLIGGNLFSGNTIYF. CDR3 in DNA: TGTGCCAGCAGTTTAATAGGGGGGAACCTTTTTTCGGGAAACACCATATATTTT.

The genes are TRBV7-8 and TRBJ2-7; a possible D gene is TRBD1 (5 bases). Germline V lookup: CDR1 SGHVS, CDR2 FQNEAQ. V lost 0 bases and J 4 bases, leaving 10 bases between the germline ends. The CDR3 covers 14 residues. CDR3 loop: CASSLAPGAYEQYF. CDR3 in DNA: TGTGCCAGCAGCTTAGCCCCTGGGGCGTACGAGCAGTACTTC.